The 22 T cell receptor beta chains given below trace back to one sample, sequenced in a study of blood T cells in healthy people across ages. A second PCR of roughly 7 to 11 cycles used a sample-barcoded 5' primer and a J-beta primer mix. One entry per CDR3 protein results from TCRdb running MiXCR on the 5' RACE reads. The sample includes roughly 2 million distinct CDR3 sequences, roughly 50% seen only once; the top ten take roughly 2.1%. The sequenced sample was blood. These receptors were obtained from a woman between 35 and 50 years old in good health.

Only a few counts were recorded for this clonotype. The chain uses TRBV18 and TRBJ2-5; 8 nucleotides match TRBD2. The CDR3 spans 13 residues. Trimming cost V 5 bases and J 3 bases; bases outside gene matches: 2. CDR1 is KGHSH, CDR2 LQKENI, per germline. The CDR3 DNA follows: TGTGCCAGCTCAATGGGACTAGAAGAGACCCAGTACTTC. Protein product: CASSMGLEETQYF.

This chain uses TRBV6-1 with TRBJ2-5; D gene uncertain. The germline V and J ends were trimmed by 10 bases and 5 bases, with 11 bases remaining between them. Germline V lookup: CDR1 MNHNS, CDR2 SASEGT. This CDR3 region has 11 residues. The CDR3 loop reads CATTQAETQYF. In DNA, the CDR3 is TGTGCCACCACTCAGGCGGAGACCCAGTACTTC.

V and J are TRBV5-6 and TRBJ2-3, with a possible D match to TRBD1 (6 bases). CDR3 length: 15 residues. Per the germline V gene, CDR1 is SGHDT and CDR2 is YYEEEE. V lost 2 bases and J lost 2, with 12 bases in between. The CDR3 DNA sequence: TGTGCCAGCAGCTTTCAGGGGCTACCCACAGATACGCAGTATTTT. Its protein is CASSFQGLPTDTQYF. The full variable domain, its missing parts supplied by reference TRBV5-6 and TRBJ2-3, is DAGVTQSPTHLIKTRGQQVTLRCSPKSGHDTVSWYQQALGQGPQFIFQYYEEEERQRGNFPDRFSGHQFPNYSSELNVNALLLGDSALYLCASSFQGLPTDTQYFGPGTRLTVL.

The chain combines TRBV6-1 with TRBJ1-5; D gene ambiguous. This CDR3 spans 12 amino acids. CDR1 MNHNS and CDR2 SASEGT come from the germline V gene. V was trimmed by 8 bases and J by 7 bases, leaving 12 bases between them. The CDR3 reads CASQLGFQPQHF. The CDR3 DNA is TGTGCCAGCCAGTTGGGGTTCCAGCCCCAGCATTTT.

This chain connects TRBV20-1 to TRBJ2-6, with D uncertain. There are 16 residues in the CDR3. V was shortened by 1 base and J by 1 base, with 11 bases between the two germline ends. Germline V CDR1 and CDR2: DFQATT, SNEGSKA (reference sequence). The CDR3 is CSARVRAASGANVLTF. The CDR3 DNA reads as TGCAGTGCTAGAGTTAGGGCGGCTTCTGGGGCCAACGTCCTGACTTTC.

This clonotype was detected once. The chain links TRBV7-2 to TRBJ1-2; a weak D match, TRBD1 (6 bases). The germline gives CDR1 SGHTA, CDR2 FQGNSA. This CDR3 comprises 15 residues. Trimming removed 5 bases at V and 5 bases at J, with 18 bases between. The CDR3 region is CASSPWQGTLYGYTF. Written as DNA, the CDR3 is TGTGCCAGCAGCCCATGGCAGGGGACCCTTTATGGCTACACCTTC.

The J gene is TRBJ1-1, the V gene TRBV12-3 or TRBV12-4, with a tentative D call TRBD1 (5 bases). This CDR3 spans 11 amino acids. The CDR3, as DNA: TGTGCGTGCAGGGCGTACACTGAAGCTTTCTTT. It encodes CACRAYTEAFF.

The V gene is TRBV5-1, the J gene TRBJ1-1; D possibly corresponds to TRBD1 (5 bases). The germline gives CDR1 SGHRS, CDR2 YFSETQ. The CDR3 has 16 residues. Trimming left V 1 base short and J 5 bases short, with 18 bases between. The CDR3 region has the DNA TGCGCCAGCAGCTTGATGCAGGGTAGTACTAGGACTGAAGCTTTCTTT. This gives the protein CASSLMQGSTRTEAFF.

This clonotype is a singleton in its sample. The chain couples TRBV25-1 to TRBJ1-6; the D is unclear. Germline lookup yields CDR1 MGHDK and CDR2 SYGVNS. The CDR3 runs 14 residues. V was cut by 3 bases and J by 7 bases, with 10 bases left in between. The CDR3 loop reads CASSEGKWNSPLHF. CDR3 DNA: TGTGCCAGCAGTGAGGGGAAATGGAATTCACCCCTCCACTTT.

The chain joins TRBV10-3 to TRBJ1-2; TRBD1 aligns across 10 bases. Germline loops: CDR1 ENHRY, CDR2 SYGVKD. CDR3 size: 12 residues. V dropped 10 bases and J dropped 6; count of bases not matched to a gene: 5. CDR3 loop: CARSDRGNGYTF. DNA of the CDR3: TGTGCCAGATCGGACAGGGGGAATGGCTACACCTTC.

This chain's CDR3 is CASSTSQKSYGYTF. Here the CDR3 DNA reads TGTGCCAGCTCAACTTCACAGAAATCCTATGGCTACACCTTC. V usage is TRBV18 and J usage is TRBJ1-2; D remains ambiguous. The CDR3 covers 14 residues. Germline CDR1 reads KGHSH; CDR2 reads LQKENI. V shed 5 bases and J shed 4 bases, with 14 bases lying between them.

This clonotype has a handful of counts. J is TRBJ2-7 and V is TRBV27; D is ambiguous. The CDR3 consists of 13 residues. Germline assignment: CDR1 MNHEY and CDR2 SMNVEV (reference sequence). Trimming pared 3 bases from V and 12 bases from J, leaving 18 bases between. The CDR3 DNA sequence: TGTGCCAGCAGTTTTGGTCGGCGTACGCCGATGTACTTC. It translates to CASSFGRRTPMYF.

V usage is TRBV6-1 and J usage is TRBJ2-5, with a weak D call TRBD1 (5 bases). Between the trimmed V and J ends, which lost 9 bases and 2 bases, there was a span of 13 bases. This CDR3 has 13 amino acids. Germline assignment: CDR1 MNHNS and CDR2 SASEGT. The CDR3 loop is CASHFRQQETQYF. The DNA of the CDR3 is TGTGCCAGTCATTTCAGACAGCAAGAGACCCAGTACTTC.

The chain is built from TRBV11-3 and TRBJ1-1; no reliable D call. CDR3 length: 14 residues. V dropped 0 bases and J dropped 1 base, with 6 bases sitting between them. Germline V lookup: CDR1 SGHNT, CDR2 YENEEA. CDR3 amino acids: CASSLEQWNTEAFF. Written as DNA, the CDR3 is TGTGCCAGCAGCTTAGAACAGTGGAACACTGAAGCTTTCTTT.

This clonotype has a handful of counts. V gene TRBV6-2 or TRBV6-3 combines with J gene TRBJ2-1, with D unresolved. Trimming pared 2 bases from V and 5 bases from J, leaving 28 bases between. The length of the CDR3 is 20 residues. Per germline, CDR1 MNHEY and CDR2 SVGEGT. CDR3 in DNA: TGTGCCAGCAGTTACGAAGAAGAAGACACACGCCGAAGGTTGAACAATGAGCAGTTCTTC. Its translation: CASSYEEEDTRRRLNNEQFF.

The V gene is TRBV12-3 or TRBV12-4, the J gene TRBJ2-6; D is ambiguous. There are 17 residues in the CDR3. Trimming took off 2 bases at V and 0 bases at J, with 11 bases between the two ends. The CDR3 sequence: CASSLLGSASGANVLTF. For the CDR3, the DNA is TGTGCCAGCAGTTTACTTGGAAGCGCCTCTGGGGCCAACGTCCTGACTTTC.

This chain connects TRBV20-1 to TRBJ2-5; 7 bases agree with TRBD1. J gave up 0 bases and V 5 bases, and 3 bases lay outside the gene matches. This CDR3 is 13 amino acids long. Germline loops: CDR1 DFQATT, CDR2 SNEGSKA (reference sequence). The DNA for the CDR3 is TGCAGTGCTGAGACAGGGAACCAAGAGACCCAGTACTTC. Residues: CSAETGNQETQYF.

A single count supports this clonotype. CDR3 region: CASSRPLGPGSGANVLTF. The DNA of the CDR3 is TGCGCCAGCAGCCGCCCCCTTGGGCCGGGCTCTGGGGCCAACGTCCTGACTTTC. This chain joins TRBV4-1 and TRBJ2-6; D unclear. V was pared by 4 bases and J by 0 bases, with 16 bases between. Germline V lookup: CDR1 MGHRA, CDR2 YSYEKL. CDR3 length: 18 residues.

The chain recombines TRBV24-1 with TRBJ1-2; TRBD1 matches 7 bases. V lost 4 bases to trimming and J lost 4 bases; unmatched junction nucleotides: 5. The CDR3 extends over 14 amino acids. Germline V CDR1 and CDR2: KGHDR, SFDVKD. The CDR3, as DNA: TGTGCCACCAGTGACGGGACAGACATCTATGGCTACACCTTC. This codes for CATSDGTDIYGYTF.

Note on this clonotype: At one end the junction does not follow the germline gene, possibly because of a read error. The rearrangement links TRBV4-3 to TRBJ2-5; 8 bases fit TRBD2. CDR3 length: 16 amino acids. Germline lookup yields CDR1 LGHNA and CDR2 YSLEER. CDR3 in amino acids: CAGSQDLLAGIETQYF. In DNA form, the CDR3 reads TGCGCCGGCAGCCAAGATCTGTTAGCGGGGATCGAGACCCAGTACTTC.

The CDR3 DNA follows: TGTGCCAGCAGCTCCACGGGGGGGCCTTTACAGACCCAGTACTTC. It yields the protein CASSSTGGPLQTQYF. V is TRBV14 and J is TRBJ2-5; 8 nucleotides match TRBD2. Germline V gene data show CDR1 as SGHDN and CDR2 as FVKESK. With V trimmed by 5 bases and J by 6 bases, 11 bases remained unmatched. This CDR3 is 15 amino acids long.

The chain carries TRBV2 and TRBJ2-5; 8 nucleotides agree with TRBD2. Germline V gene lookup returns CDR1 SNHLY and CDR2 FYNNEI. This CDR3 region has 13 residues. V lost 9 bases, J lost 5 bases, and 8 bases stayed unmatched. CDR3: CASERGSRETQYF. The CDR3 nucleotides read TGTGCCAGTGAGCGGGGGAGTAGGGAGACCCAGTACTTC.